This T cell receptor beta chain is drawn from a study of T cell responses to AZD1222 COVID-19 vaccine listed by TCRdb under 2021. With regard to the full study: AZD1222 recipients whose second dose came at about 4 weeks and those whose second dose came at about 12 weeks were combined into one group, since spike-specific TCR depth and breadth did not differ between the two schedules. Trial participants were enrolled by age into 18-55, 56-69 and 70-plus year subgroups, with roughly 160, 29 and 62 TCR-sequenced participants respectively. A total of under 250 trial participants underwent TCR sequencing, of whom around 210 had received two doses of AZD1222 and some 26 had received two doses of the MenACWY control vaccine. General findings and caveats noted by the study authors: Most participants were white British and females outnumbered males, and the authors suggested that clonal diversity may have been underestimated. After two AZD1222 doses, spike-specific TCR breadth and depth were significantly higher than at day 0 and than in MenACWY recipients. Nearly half of unique spike-specific TCRs reportedly recognized epitopes outside regions mutated in the B.1.351 and B.1.1.7 variants. No day 14 peak-response samples were available, so repertoires were characterized only after the peak T cell response. In the small 56-69-year group, the increase in depth fell short of significance, most likely because of low power. The whole spike protein was spanned by vaccine-associated CD4 TCRs, and dominant responses were seen in regions 160-218 and 743-854. Conclusions about previously exposed vaccinees were limited because only six AZD1222 recipients were SARS-CoV-2 seropositive at baseline.

In light of the paper, this sample's time point label describes: baseline before first vaccination. Vaccinee samples were obtained from the UK trials COV001 and COV002, which included a single-blind randomized controlled phase 2/3 trial of AZD1222 (ChAdOx1 nCoV-19) in healthy adults. For TCRbeta chain sequencing, PBMC samples from trial participants were taken at day 0 and at day 28 after the second dose. A remark on this clone: Its antigen is currently not known. No clone much larger than this one lies a single base away; base qualities are absent.

The CDR3 regions of human TCRbeta chains were analyzed by immunosequencing. The study's processing was this. TCRs in the repertoires were matched against a reference library of SARS-CoV-2-specific TCRs that had been generated with the MIRA antigen-specificity platform. Breadth was defined as the fraction of unique TCRs that were SARS-CoV-2-associated, and depth was defined as the fraction of total T cells that were SARS-CoV-2-associated. Using the MIRA data, every spike-specific TCR was mapped to the spike region that the TCR reacted to and assigned to either a CD4 or a CD8 class. Log10-transformed breadth and depth values were compared by one-way ANOVA with Sidak's multiple comparisons tests. TCRdb carries this immuneACCESS record with in-frame sequences only. Its versions omit some clonotypes, under half of them owing to an unresolved V gene in the studies checked, with the rest unexplained. V and J calls and clone size are copied from that table; D and trimming were computed from the DNA. The sample table shows 65,000 to 70,000 clones, and over 60% are seen once. The top ten hold 9.5% to 13% of the sample.

CDR1 and CDR2 were assigned from the germline V gene as SGDLS and YYNGEE. The CDR3 runs 14 amino acids, cysteine and phenylalanine included. This entry keeps only the CDR3 DNA: 42 bases, framed from base 1. V drops 2 bases and J drops 4 bases, leaving 12 bases in between. The clonotype originates from an adult in good health. The specimen comprised peripheral blood, sampled on day 0 of AZD1222 vaccination. The sequence links TRBV9 to TRBJ1-1; tentative D gene TRBD1, with 5 bases matching. The nucleotide sequence reads TGTGCCAGCAGCGTGACGGGCCAGGGCACTGAAGCTTTCTTT. Translated, this is CASSVTGQGTEAFF.